What follows is one T cell receptor beta chain and its context. It has no known antigen specificity. No base quality information exists; no much larger clone differs at one position. The data belong to a study of shared clonotypes between healthy human individuals (TCRdb year 2020). Describing the broader study: A couple of women and three men aged 18 to 49 years were included in the cohort. Per donor, leukapheresis produced somewhere between about 0.85 and 8.9 billion PBMCs. Libraries were prepared and TCR repertoires were sequenced by different laboratories using diverse techniques, in order to increase sequencing depth and limit assay-specific biases. The study deeply sequenced blood TCR repertoires of about 5 healthy adults to estimate repertoire size and the extent of clonotype sharing between individuals. For each donor, CD4 naive and CD4 memory were each given three plates, CD8 naive was given two plates, and CD8 memory was given one plate.

The donors were healthy, HIV-negative adults with no recently reported acute infections or vaccinations. Only Caucasian adults living in Nashville, Tennessee, USA were represented among the donors. CD4+ T cells were enriched by magnetic negative selection, after which naive cells were positively selected on CD45RA and the negative fraction was taken as the memory subset. Blood was collected by leukapheresis, and PBMCs were isolated by Ficoll-Histopaque density gradient centrifugation and then cryopreserved in liquid nitrogen vapor phase. Purity and quantity of every magnetically sorted T cell population were checked by analytical flow cytometry. From each sorted fraction, genomic DNA was isolated and quantified by UV absorbance on a Nanodrop 2000c. Inclusive of the bounding cysteine and phenylalanine, the CDR3 is 16 residues long. Of all the DNA, just the CDR3 is kept, 48 bases in frame from base 1. Relative to germline, V is missing 2 bases and J is missing 2 bases, with 8 bases of the junction outside any gene match. The germline V gene encodes CDR1 MGHRA and CDR2 YSYEKL.

Using the deep immunoSEQ assay, TCR CDR3 regions were amplified from genomic DNA by multiplex PCR. Extracted genomic DNA from each cell subset was distributed evenly across all wells of several immunoSEQ 96-well plates, and each plate was treated as a replicate. Each replicate PCR for sorted subsets received around 210 ng genomic DNA, equal to about 30,000 T cell genomes. The purified libraries were quantified using a Qubit 3.0 fluorometer, sized with a Bioanalyzer 2100, and then quantified again using the KAPA Library Quantification kit. Each immunoSEQ 96-well plate was sequenced on its own single-read 150-cycle Illumina NextSeq 550 flow cell. As for how the authors treated the data: Because only junctional sequences without quality scores were contained in the immunoSEQ output, filtering matching that applied to full-length reads could not be performed. Sequences were annotated with PyIR, a Python wrapper for IgBLAST v1.9, and V/J genes and CDR3 were assigned using IMGT germline references. Reads were filtered out if the reads had weak V/J assignments (E-value above 1e-6), no CDR3, stop codons, out-of-frame junctions, or ambiguous translated residues. V3J clonotypes were defined by identical inferred V gene, J gene, and CDR3 amino acid sequence. To compute the percentage overlap between repertoires, the number of shared unique clonotypes was divided by the size of the smaller repertoire. Repertoire richness was assessed with RTK rarefaction, the Chao1 estimator, and Recon v2.1 estimates of unobserved clonotypes. Generation probabilities were computed with OLGA for all TCRbeta clonotypes obtained by the gDNA method from a handful of donors. TCRdb retrieved this table from immuneACCESS and kept in-frame rearrangements only. Not all clones are present; in checked studies, unresolved V genes account for under half, and no reason is known for the remainder. D and trimming come from the DNA, and the V and J calls and clone size come from that table. This sample comprises under 2,500,000 clones, nearly 97% of them detected only once. Jointly, the top ten make up 0.1% to 0.15% of the sample.

Broad study findings and their caveats: When four donors were compared, the shared fraction of clonotypes was about 5.5% for naive CD4, around 4% for naive CD8, 2% to 2.5% for memory CD4, and 0.3% to 0.5% for memory CD8. Estimated clonotype richness was generally larger for naive than for memory subsets. Even with the large sequencing depth, rarefaction of the sorted-subset datasets indicated that sequencing was incomplete. Because the study included a small number of donors, the genetic and exposure-history diversity represented was limited. Sampling was restricted to blood, and TCR repertoires in tissue are likely to differ from TCR repertoires in blood. Pairwise subsampling led to the expectation that sequencing depth would affect the degree of clonotype sharing among donors. Compared with non-shared clonotypes, the clonotypes found in all four sorted-subset donors had higher generation probabilities.

This TCR was recovered from a man between 18 and 35 years old in good health. The sequence is built from TRBV4-1 and TRBJ1-2; TRBD1 agrees with 7 junctional bases. The sample consisted of naive CD4+ T cells sorted from blood. The sample's cell subset or site label, decoded: CD45RA+ positively selected. CDR3 region: CASSQPGGGQNYGYTF. Read as DNA, the sequence is TGCGCCAGCAGCCAACCCGGAGGGGGACAGAACTATGGCTACACCTTC.